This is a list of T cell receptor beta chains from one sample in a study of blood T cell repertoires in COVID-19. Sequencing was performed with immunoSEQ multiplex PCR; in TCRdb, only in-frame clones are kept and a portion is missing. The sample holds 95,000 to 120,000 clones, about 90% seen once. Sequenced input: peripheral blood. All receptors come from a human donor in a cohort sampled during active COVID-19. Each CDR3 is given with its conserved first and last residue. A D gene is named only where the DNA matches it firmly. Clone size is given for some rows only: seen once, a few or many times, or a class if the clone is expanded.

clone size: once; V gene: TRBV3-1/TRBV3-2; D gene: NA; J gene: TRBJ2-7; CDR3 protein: CASSQVFGLAPYEQYF; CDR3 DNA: TGTGCCAGCAGCCAAGTTTTCGGACTCGCCCCCTACGAGCAGTACTTC
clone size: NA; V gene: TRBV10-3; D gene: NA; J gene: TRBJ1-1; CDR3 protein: CATTANTEAFF; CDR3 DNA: TGTGCCACTACAGCGAACACTGAAGCTTTCTTT
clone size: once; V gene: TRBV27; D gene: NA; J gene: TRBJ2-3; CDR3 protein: CASSLLGAGSTDTQYF; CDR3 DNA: TGTGCCAGCAGTTTGCTGGGGGCCGGTAGCACAGATACGCAGTATTTT
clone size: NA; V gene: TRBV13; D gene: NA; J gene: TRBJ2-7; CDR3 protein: CASTQGRSSYEQYF; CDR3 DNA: TGTGCCAGCACCCAGGGCAGGTCCTCCTACGAGCAGTACTTC
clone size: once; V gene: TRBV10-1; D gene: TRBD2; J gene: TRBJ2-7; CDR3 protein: CASSESLAGSDEQYF; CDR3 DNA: TGCGCCAGCAGTGAGTCGCTAGCGGGGTCCGACGAGCAGTACTTC
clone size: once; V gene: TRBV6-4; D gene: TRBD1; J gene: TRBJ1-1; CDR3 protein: CASRGTGESTEAFF; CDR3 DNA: TGTGCCAGCAGGGGGACAGGGGAGAGCACTGAAGCTTTCTTT
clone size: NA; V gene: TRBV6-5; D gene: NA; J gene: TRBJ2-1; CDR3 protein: CASSYEAGLGNEQFF; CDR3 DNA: TGTGCCAGCAGTTACGAGGCGGGGCTGGGCAATGAGCAGTTCTTC
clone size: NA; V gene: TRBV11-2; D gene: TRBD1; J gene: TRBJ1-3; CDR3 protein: CASSLGQGGTGNTIYF; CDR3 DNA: TGTGCCAGCAGCTTAGGACAGGGGGGTACTGGAAACACCATATATTTT
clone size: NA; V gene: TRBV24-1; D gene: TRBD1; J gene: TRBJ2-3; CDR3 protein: CATSDLGQGANTDTQYF; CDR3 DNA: TGTGCCACCAGTGATCTCGGACAGGGGGCAAACACAGATACGCAGTATTTT
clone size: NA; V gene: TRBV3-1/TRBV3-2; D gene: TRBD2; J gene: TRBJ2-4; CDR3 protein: CASSQDSPGSGRPKNIQYF; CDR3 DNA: TGTGCCAGCAGCCAAGACTCCCCGGGTAGCGGGAGGCCCAAAAACATTCAGTACTTC
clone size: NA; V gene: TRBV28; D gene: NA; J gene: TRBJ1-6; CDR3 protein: CASRQRNSPLHF; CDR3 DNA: TGTGCCAGTAGACAGAGGAATTCACCCCTCCACTTT
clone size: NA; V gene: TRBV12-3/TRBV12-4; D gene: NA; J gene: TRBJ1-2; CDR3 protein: CASSNQDNGYTF; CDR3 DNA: TGTGCCAGCAGCAATCAGGACAATGGCTACACCTTC
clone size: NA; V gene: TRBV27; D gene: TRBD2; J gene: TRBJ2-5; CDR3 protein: CASSLNSGTSGVPQYF; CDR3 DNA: TGTGCCAGCAGTTTGAACTCCGGGACTAGCGGGGTTCCCCAGTACTTC
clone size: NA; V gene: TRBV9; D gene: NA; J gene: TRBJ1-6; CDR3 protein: CASSVDSVDNSPLHF; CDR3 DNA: TGTGCCAGCAGCGTAGATTCGGTAGATAATTCACCCCTCCACTTT
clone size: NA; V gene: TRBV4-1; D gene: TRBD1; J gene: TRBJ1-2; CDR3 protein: CASSQGDRGNYGYTF; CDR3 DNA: TGCGCCAGCAGCCAAGGAGACAGGGGGAACTATGGCTACACCTTC
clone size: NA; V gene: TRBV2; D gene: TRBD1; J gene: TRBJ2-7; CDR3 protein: CASSEGTVDTYEQYF; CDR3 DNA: TGTGCCAGCAGTGAGGGGACAGTCGATACCTACGAGCAGTACTTC
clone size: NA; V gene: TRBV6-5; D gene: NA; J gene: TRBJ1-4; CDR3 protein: CASAGRSNEKLFF; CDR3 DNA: TGTGCCAGCGCGGGGAGGTCTAATGAAAAACTGTTTTTT
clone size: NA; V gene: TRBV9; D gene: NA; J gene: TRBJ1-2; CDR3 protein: CASSVEDILGYGYTF; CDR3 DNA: TGTGCCAGCAGCGTAGAGGACATATTGGGGTATGGCTACACCTTC
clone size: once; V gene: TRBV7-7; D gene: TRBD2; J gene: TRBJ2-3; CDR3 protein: CASSQTSGRDTQYF; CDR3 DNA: TGTGCTAGCAGCCAGACTAGCGGGAGAGATACGCAGTATTTT
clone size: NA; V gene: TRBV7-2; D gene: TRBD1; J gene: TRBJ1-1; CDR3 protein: CASSSPKGQAFHTEAFF; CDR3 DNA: TGTGCCAGCAGCTCCCCGAAGGGACAGGCTTTTCACACTGAAGCTTTCTTT
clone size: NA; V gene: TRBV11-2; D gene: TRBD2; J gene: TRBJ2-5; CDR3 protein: CASSLGPASGQETQYF; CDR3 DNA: TGTGCCAGCAGCTTAGGACCGGCTAGCGGACAAGAGACCCAGTACTTC
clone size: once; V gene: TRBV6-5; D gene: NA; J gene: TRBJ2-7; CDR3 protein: CASSPLQASSYEQYF; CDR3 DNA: TGTGCCAGCAGCCCCCTTCAGGCATCCTCCTACGAGCAGTACTTC
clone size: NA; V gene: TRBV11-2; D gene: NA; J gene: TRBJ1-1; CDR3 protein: CASSLSPGNTEAFF; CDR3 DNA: TGTGCCAGCAGCTTAAGTCCAGGGAACACTGAAGCTTTCTTT
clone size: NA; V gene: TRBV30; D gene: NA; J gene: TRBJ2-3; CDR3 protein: CAWSVPSTDTQYF; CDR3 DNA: TGTGCCTGGAGTGTCCCTAGCACAGATACGCAGTATTTT
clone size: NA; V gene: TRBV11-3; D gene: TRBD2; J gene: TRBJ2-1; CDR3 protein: CASSPGSSGGPYNEQFF; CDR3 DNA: TGTGCCAGCAGCCCGGGCTCTAGCGGGGGACCCTACAATGAGCAGTTCTTC
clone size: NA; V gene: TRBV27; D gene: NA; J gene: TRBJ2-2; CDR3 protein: CASRTRRTGELFF; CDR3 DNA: TGTGCCAGCAGAACAAGGCGGACCGGGGAGCTGTTTTTT
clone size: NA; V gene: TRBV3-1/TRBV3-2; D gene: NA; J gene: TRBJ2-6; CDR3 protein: CASSQGEVSGANVLTF; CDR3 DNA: TGTGCCAGCAGCCAAGGGGAGGTCTCTGGGGCCAACGTCCTGACTTTC
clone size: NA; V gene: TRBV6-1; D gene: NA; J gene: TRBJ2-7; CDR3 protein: CASSEALEQYF; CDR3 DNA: TGTGCCAGCAGTGAAGCTCTCGAGCAGTACTTC
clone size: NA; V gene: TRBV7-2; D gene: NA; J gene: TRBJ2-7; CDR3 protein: CASSLAAAPPVGEQYF; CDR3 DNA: TGTGCCAGCAGCTTAGCGGCGGCGCCTCCCGTTGGCGAGCAGTACTTC
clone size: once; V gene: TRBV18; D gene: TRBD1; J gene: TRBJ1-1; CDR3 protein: CASSPRQGADTEAFF; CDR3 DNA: TGTGCCAGCTCACCGCGACAGGGGGCGGACACTGAAGCTTTCTTT
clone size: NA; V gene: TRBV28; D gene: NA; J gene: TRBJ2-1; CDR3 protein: CASRWGGDNEQFF; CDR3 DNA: TGTGCCAGCAGATGGGGCGGGGACAATGAGCAGTTCTTC
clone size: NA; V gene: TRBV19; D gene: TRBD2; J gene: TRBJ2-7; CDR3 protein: CASKGLAGSYEQYF; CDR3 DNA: TGTGCCAGCAAGGGACTAGCGGGGTCCTACGAGCAGTACTTC
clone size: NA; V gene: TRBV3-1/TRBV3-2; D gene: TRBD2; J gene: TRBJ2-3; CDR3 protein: CASSQVGAGGPTDTQYF; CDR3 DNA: TGTGCCAGCAGCCAAGTAGGCGCGGGGGGGCCCACAGATACGCAGTATTTT
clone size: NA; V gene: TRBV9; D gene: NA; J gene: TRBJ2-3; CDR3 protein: CASSDTWGGQDTQYF; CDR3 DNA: TGTGCCAGCAGCGATACGTGGGGGGGGCAAGATACGCAGTATTTT
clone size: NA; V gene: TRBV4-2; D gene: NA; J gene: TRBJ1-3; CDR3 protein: CASSQEQAPSGNTIYF; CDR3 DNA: TGTGCCAGCAGCCAAGAACAGGCGCCCTCTGGAAACACCATATATTTT
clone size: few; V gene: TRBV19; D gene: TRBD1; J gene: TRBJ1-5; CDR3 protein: CASNQVQGAINQPQHF; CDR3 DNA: TGTGCCAGTAACCAGGTGCAGGGGGCAATCAATCAGCCCCAGCATTTT
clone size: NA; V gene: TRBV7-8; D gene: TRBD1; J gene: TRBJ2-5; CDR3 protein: CASSPTTGGGETQYF; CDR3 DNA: TGTGCCAGCAGCCCTACGACAGGGGGAGGGGAGACCCAGTACTTC
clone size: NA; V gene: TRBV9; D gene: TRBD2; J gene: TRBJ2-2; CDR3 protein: CASSVETSGSRELFF; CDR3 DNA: TGTGCCAGCAGCGTAGAGACTAGCGGGAGCAGGGAGCTGTTTTTT
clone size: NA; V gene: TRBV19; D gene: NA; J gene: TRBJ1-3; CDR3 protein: CASSLFSGQSSGNTIYF; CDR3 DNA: TGTGCCAGTAGTCTCTTTAGTGGACAAAGCTCTGGAAACACCATATATTTT
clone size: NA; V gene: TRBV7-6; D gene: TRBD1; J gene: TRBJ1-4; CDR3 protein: CASSSGQDEKLFF; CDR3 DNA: TGTGCCAGCAGCTCGGGACAGGATGAAAAACTGTTTTTT
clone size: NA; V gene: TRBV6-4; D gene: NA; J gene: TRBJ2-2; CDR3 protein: CASSVVWGGTGELFF; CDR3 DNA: TGTGCCAGCAGTGTTGTTTGGGGAGGAACCGGGGAGCTGTTTTTT
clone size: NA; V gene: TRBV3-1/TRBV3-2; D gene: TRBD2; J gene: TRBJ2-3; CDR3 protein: CASSQGLAATDTQYF; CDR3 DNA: TGTGCCAGCAGCCAGGGACTAGCGGCCACAGATACGCAGTATTTT
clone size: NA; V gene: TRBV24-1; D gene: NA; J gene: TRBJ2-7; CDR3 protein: CATSDISGSGQGPPYEQYF; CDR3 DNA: TGTGCCACCAGTGATATTAGTGGCTCGGGGCAGGGGCCGCCCTACGAGCAGTACTTC
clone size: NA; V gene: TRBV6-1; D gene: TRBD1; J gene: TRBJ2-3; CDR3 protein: CASSEGQGAGDTQYF; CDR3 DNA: TGTGCCAGCAGTGAAGGACAGGGGGCTGGAGATACGCAGTATTTT
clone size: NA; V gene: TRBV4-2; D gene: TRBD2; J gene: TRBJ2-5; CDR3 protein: CASSHKPGLAGGGVQETQYF; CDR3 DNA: TGTGCCAGCAGCCACAAACCGGGACTAGCGGGAGGAGGGGTACAAGAGACCCAGTACTTC
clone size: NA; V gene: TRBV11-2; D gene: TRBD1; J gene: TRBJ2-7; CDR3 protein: CASSSTGGSREQYF; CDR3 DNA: TGTGCCAGCAGCTCGACAGGGGGTTCTCGGGAGCAGTACTTC
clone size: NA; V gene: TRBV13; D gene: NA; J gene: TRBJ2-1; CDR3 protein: CASSLQGNEQFF; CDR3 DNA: TGTGCCAGCAGCTTACAGGGAAATGAGCAGTTCTTC
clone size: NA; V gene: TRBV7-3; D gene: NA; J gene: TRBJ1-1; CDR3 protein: CASSLNSGWTEAFF; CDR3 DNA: TGTGCCAGCAGCTTAAATTCCGGGTGGACTGAAGCTTTCTTT